Below are 3 T cell receptor beta chains sequenced from a single sample in a study of blood T cell repertoires in COVID-19. The table came from immunoSEQ multiplex PCR; TCRdb's copy has only in-frame clones and leaves some out. The data show around 93,000 clones, 82% seen once. Sequenced sample: peripheral blood. Receptors originate from an elderly man with acute or convalescent COVID-19.

The chain combines TRBV6-2 or TRBV6-3 with TRBJ2-5, with TRBD2 matching 8 bases. V shed 6 bases and J 7 bases; nucleotides not matched to a gene: 7. CDR3 length equals 13 residues. Germline loops: CDR1 MNHEY, CDR2 SVGEGT. CDR3 DNA: TGTGCCAGCAGCTCCAGCGGGACTAGGACCCAGTACTTC. This translates into CASSSSGTRTQYF.

The chain carries TRBV19 and TRBJ2-2, with TRBD1 matching over 7 bases. The junction had 16 bases not matched to a gene; V was cut back by 11 bases and J by 7 bases. In germline, CDR1 is LNHDA, CDR2 SQIVND (reference sequence). The CDR3 has 15 amino acids. CDR3 DNA sequence: TGTGCCGAGAAACCGGGACAGAGCCCTCTCGGGGAGCTGTTTTTT. Amino acid sequence: CAEKPGQSPLGELFF.

The CDR3 DNA sequence: TGTGCCAGCAGTCGCCGACCGGACAGTCCCAATCAGCCCCAGCATTTT. Translation: CASSRRPDSPNQPQHF. This chain joins TRBV27 and TRBJ1-5; weak D call: TRBD1 (6 bases). Between the trimmed V and J ends, which lost 5 bases and 3 bases, there was a span of 17 bases. Looked up from germline, CDR1 is MNHEY and CDR2 is SMNVEV (reference sequence). The CDR3 length is 16 residues.